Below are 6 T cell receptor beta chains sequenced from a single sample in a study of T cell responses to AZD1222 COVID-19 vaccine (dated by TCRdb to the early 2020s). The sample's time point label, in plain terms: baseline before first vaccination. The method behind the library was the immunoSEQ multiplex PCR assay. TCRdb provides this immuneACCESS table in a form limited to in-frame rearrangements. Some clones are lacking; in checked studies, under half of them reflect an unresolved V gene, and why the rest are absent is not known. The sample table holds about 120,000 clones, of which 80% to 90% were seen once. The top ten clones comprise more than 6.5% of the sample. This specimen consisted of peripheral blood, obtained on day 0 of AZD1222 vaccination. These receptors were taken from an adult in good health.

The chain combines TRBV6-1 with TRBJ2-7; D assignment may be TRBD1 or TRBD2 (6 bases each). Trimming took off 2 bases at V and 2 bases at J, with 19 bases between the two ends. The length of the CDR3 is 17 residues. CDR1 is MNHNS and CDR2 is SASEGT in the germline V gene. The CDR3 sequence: CASSENPWGAQPYEQYF. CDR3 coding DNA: TGTGCCAGCAGTGAAAACCCTTGGGGGGCTCAACCCTACGAGCAGTACTTC.

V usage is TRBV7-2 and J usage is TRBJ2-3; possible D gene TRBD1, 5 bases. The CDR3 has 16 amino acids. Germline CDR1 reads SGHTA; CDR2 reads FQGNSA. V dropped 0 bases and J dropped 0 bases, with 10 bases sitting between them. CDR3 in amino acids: CASSLALGASTDTQYF. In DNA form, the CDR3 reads TGTGCCAGCAGCTTAGCGCTTGGGGCTAGCACAGATACGCAGTATTTT.

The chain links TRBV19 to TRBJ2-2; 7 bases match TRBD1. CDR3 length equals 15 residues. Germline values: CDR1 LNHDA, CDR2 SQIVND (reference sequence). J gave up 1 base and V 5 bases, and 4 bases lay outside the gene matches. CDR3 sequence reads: CASSRGQVNTGELFF. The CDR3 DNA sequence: TGTGCCAGTAGTCGCGGACAGGTGAACACCGGGGAGCTGTTTTTT.

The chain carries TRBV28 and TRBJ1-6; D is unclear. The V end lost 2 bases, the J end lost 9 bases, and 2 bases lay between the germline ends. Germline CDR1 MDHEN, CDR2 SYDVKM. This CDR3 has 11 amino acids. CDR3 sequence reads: CASSLGSPLHF. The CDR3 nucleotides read TGTGCCAGCAGTTTAGGTTCACCCCTCCACTTT.

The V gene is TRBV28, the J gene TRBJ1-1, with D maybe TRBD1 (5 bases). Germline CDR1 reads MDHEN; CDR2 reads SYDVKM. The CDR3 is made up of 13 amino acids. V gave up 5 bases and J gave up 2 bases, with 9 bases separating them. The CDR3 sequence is CASSLGENTEAFF. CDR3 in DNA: TGTGCCAGCAGTCTAGGGGAAAACACTGAAGCTTTCTTT.

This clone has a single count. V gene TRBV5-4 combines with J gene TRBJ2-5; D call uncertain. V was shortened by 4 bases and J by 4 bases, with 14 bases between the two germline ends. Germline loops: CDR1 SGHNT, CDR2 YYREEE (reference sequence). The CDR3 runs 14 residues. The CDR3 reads CASSPLSGGETQYF. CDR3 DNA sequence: TGTGCCAGCAGCCCCCTTAGTGGCGGAGAGACCCAGTACTTC.